This T cell receptor beta chain was recorded in a study of blood T cell repertoires in COVID-19. At the level of the study: The United States, Italy and Spain supplied acute and convalescent COVID-19 samples.

This table comes from immunoSEQ multiplex PCR, and its TCRdb copy is limited to in-frame clones, with some not included. The table records 100,000 to 150,000 clones, 85% to 90% of them present only once. This TCR derives from a man at least 80 years old with active or convalescent COVID-19. Sequenced sample: peripheral blood.

The CDR3 protein is CASSRQGVGTDTQYF. In DNA form, the CDR3 reads TGTGCCAGCAGCCGGCAGGGGGTTGGCACAGATACGCAGTATTTT. This sequence joins TRBV7-3 and TRBJ2-3; 7 bases match TRBD1. The CDR3 loop spans 15 amino acids. The V gene end was trimmed by 5 bases and the J gene end by 1 base; junction bases not matched to a gene: 6. The germline gives CDR1 SGHTA, CDR2 FQGTGA. The whole variable domain, filled in from reference TRBV7-3 and TRBJ2-3, reads GAGVSQTPSNKVTEKGKYVELRCDPISGHTALYWYRQSLGQGPEFLIYFQGTGAADDSGLPNDRFFAVRPEGSVSTLKIQRTERGDSAVYLCASSRQGVGTDTQYFGPGTRLTVL.